This T cell receptor beta chain was identified in a study of T cell clonality in common variable immunodeficiency. The study, taken as a whole, reports: Fewer TCRbeta clones were shared among CVID subjects than controls. In common variable immunodeficiency, TCR beta chains reportedly carried fewer deletions and N-nucleotide insertions.

Some clones are missing from TCRdb's copy, which holds only in-frame ones; the method was immunoSEQ multiplex PCR. The table records about 28,000 clones without singletons, the ten largest covering 2.5% to 3.5%. Heparinized whole blood, 5 to 8 ml, came from each donor. This clone was seen a handful of times. Its antigen is currently unknown. The DNA ends 3 residues before the CDR3 does, and the rest of the CDR3 is filled in from the germline J gene. CDR3 length: 15 residues. Germline assignment: CDR1 SEHNR and CDR2 FQNEAQ (reference sequence). Between the trimmed V and J ends, which lost 5 bases and 8 bases, there was a span of 19 bases.

This sequence joins TRBV7-9 and TRBJ2-1, with D possibly being TRBD2 (6 bases). Sequencing used peripheral blood mononuclear cells. This receptor was identified in a human donor with common variable immunodeficiency. The sequenced CDR3 bases are TGTGCCAGCAGCCCAAGGAGGGGATTTGAGGATGAG. It translates to CASSPRRGFEDE. From start to end, the CDR3 is CASSPRRGFEDEQFF.